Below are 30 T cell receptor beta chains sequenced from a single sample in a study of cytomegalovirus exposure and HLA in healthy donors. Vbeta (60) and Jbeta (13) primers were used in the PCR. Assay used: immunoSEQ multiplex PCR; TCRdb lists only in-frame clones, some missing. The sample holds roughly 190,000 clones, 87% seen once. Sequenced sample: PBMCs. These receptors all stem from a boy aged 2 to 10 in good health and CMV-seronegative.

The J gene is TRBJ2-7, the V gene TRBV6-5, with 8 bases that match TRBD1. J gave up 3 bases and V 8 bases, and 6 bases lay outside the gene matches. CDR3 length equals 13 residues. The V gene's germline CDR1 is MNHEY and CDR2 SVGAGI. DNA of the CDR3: TGTGCCAGCCGTCGGGACAGGCGCTACGAGCAGTACTTC. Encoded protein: CASRRDRRYEQYF.

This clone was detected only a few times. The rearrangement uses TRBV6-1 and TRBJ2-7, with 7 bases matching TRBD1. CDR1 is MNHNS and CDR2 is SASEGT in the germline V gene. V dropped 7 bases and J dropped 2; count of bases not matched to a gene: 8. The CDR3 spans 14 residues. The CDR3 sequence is CASIITGTAYEQYF. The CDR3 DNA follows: TGTGCCAGCATTATCACCGGGACAGCCTACGAGCAGTACTTC.

The CDR3, as DNA: TGTGCCAGCAGTTACTCGAAGGGCGGGAGGCTCGGTGAGCAGTTCTTC. Its translation: CASSYSKGGRLGEQFF. The J gene is TRBJ2-1, the V gene TRBV6-5; TRBD2 agrees at 8 bases. The CDR3 totals 16 residues. Germline values: CDR1 MNHEY, CDR2 SVGAGI. Trimming removed 0 bases from V and 9 bases from J; junction bases left unmatched: 10.

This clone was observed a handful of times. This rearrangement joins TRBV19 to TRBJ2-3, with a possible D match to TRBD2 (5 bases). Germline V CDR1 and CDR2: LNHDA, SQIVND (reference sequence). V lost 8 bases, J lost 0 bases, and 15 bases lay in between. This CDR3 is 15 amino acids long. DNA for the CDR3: TGTGCCAGTGGCCGACGGGATACTAGCACAGATACGCAGTATTTT. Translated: CASGRRDTSTDTQYF.

CDR3 region: CAWSVGQLYQETQYF. CDR3 sequence (DNA): TGTGCCTGGAGTGTGGGACAGCTGTACCAAGAGACCCAGTACTTC. The chain employs TRBV30 and TRBJ2-5, with 7 bases aligning to TRBD1. From germline, CDR1 is GTSNPN and CDR2 SVGIG (reference sequence). J lost 0 bases, V lost 0 bases, and 4 bases had no gene match. CDR3 size: 15 residues.

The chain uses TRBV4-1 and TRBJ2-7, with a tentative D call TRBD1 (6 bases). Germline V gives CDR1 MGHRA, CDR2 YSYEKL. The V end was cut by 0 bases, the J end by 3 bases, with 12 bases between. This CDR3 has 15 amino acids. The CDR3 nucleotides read TGCGCCAGCAGCCAAGATTCTAGGGACATCTACGAGCAGTACTTC. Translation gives CASSQDSRDIYEQYF.

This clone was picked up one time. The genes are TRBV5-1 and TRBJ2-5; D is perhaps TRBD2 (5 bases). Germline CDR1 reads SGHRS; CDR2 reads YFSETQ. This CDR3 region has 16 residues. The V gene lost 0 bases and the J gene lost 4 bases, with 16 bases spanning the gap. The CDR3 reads CASSLGADLGRETQYF. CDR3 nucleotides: TGCGCCAGCAGCTTGGGAGCGGACCTAGGGAGAGAGACCCAGTACTTC.

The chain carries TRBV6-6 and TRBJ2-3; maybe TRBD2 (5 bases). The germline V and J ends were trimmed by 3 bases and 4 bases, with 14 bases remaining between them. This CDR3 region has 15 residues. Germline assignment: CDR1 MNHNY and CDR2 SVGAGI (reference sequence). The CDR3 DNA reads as TGTGCCAGCAGTTATTCCCGGGGTGGGTCAGATACGCAGTATTTT. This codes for CASSYSRGGSDTQYF.

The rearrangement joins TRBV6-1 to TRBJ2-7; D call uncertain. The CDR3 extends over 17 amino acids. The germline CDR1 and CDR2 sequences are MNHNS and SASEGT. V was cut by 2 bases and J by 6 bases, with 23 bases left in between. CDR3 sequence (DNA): TGTGCCAGCAGTGAAATCCCTTTCTCTAAGAGGTCGGGCGAGCAGTACTTC. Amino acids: CASSEIPFSKRSGEQYF.

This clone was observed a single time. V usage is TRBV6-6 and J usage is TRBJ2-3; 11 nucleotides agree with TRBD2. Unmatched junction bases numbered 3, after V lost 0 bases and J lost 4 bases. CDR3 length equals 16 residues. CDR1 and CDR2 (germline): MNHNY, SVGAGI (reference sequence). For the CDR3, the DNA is TGTGCCAGCAGTTACTCGGCGACTAGCGGGGCAGATACGCAGTATTTT. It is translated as CASSYSATSGADTQYF.

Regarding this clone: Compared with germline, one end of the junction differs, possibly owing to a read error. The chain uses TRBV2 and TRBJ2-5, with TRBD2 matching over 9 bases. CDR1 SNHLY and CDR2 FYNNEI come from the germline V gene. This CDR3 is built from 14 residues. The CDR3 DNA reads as TGTGCCAGCAGGGAAGCGGGGGGACAAGAGACCCAGTACTTC. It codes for CASREAGGQETQYF.

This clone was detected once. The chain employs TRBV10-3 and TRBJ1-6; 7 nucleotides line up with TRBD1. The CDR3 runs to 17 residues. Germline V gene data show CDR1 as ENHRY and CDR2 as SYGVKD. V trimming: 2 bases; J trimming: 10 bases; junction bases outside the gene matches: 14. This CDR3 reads CAISERGTEGLGSPLHF. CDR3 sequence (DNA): TGTGCCATCAGTGAGAGGGGGACAGAAGGCTTGGGGTCACCCCTCCACTTT.

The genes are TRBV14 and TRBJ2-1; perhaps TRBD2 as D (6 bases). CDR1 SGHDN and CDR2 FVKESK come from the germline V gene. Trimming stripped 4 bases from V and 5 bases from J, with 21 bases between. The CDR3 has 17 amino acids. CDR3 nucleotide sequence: TGTGCCAGCAGCCCCTTGAACTTCCGACTAGGCGACAATGAGCAGTTCTTC. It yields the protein CASSPLNFRLGDNEQFF.

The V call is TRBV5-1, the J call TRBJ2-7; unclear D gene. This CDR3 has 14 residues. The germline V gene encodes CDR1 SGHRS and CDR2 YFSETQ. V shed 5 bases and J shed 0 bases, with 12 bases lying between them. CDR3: CASSGQPSSYEQYF. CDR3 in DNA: TGCGCCAGCAGTGGGCAGCCTTCCTCCTACGAGCAGTACTTC.

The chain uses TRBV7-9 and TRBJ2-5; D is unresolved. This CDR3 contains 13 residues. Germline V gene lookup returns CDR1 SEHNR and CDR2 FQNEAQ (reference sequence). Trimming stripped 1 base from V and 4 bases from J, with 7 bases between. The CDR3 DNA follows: TGTGCCAGCAGCTTAGATTTCAGAGAGACCCAGTACTTC. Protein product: CASSLDFRETQYF.

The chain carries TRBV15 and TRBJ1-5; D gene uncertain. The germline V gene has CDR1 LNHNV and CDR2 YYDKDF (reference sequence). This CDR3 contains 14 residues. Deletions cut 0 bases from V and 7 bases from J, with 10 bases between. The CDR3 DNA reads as TGTGCCACCAGCAGAGATAGGATAGCCCAGCCCCAGCATTTT. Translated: CATSRDRIAQPQHF.

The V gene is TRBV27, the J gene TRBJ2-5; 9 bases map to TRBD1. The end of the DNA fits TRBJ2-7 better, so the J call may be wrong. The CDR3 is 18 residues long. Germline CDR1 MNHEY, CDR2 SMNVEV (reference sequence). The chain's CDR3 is CASSSPPGRTGASYEQYF. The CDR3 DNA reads TGTGCCAGCAGTTCACCACCCGGCCGGACAGGGGCTTCCTACGAGCAGTACTTC.

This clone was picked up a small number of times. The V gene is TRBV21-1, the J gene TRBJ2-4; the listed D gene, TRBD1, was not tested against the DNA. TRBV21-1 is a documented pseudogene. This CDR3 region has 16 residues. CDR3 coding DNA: TGTGCCAGCGGACAGGGGGGGAGATCGACCAAAAACATTCAGTACTTC. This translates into CASGQGGRSTKNIQYF.

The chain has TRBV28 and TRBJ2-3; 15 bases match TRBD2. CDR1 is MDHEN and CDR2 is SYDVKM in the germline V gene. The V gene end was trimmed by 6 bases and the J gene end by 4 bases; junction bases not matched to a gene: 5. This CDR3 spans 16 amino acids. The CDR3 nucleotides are TGTGCCAGCAGAAGGACTAGCGGGAGGGGCCCAGATACGCAGTATTTT. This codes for CASRRTSGRGPDTQYF.

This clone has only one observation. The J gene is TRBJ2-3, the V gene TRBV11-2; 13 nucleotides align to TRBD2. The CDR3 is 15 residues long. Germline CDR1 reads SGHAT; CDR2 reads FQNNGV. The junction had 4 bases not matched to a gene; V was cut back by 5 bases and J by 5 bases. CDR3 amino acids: CASSQGTSGEDTQYF. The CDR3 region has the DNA TGTGCCAGCAGCCAAGGGACTAGCGGGGAAGATACGCAGTATTTT.

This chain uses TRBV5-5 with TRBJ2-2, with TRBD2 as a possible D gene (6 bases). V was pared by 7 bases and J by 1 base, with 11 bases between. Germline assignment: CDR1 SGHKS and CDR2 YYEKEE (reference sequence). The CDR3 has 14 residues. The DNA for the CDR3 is TGTGCCAGCCTTCCCGGGGGGAACACCGGGGAGCTGTTTTTT. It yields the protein CASLPGGNTGELFF. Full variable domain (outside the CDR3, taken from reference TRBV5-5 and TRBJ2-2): DAGVTQSPTHLIKTRGQQVTLRCSPISGHKSVSWYQQVLGQGPQFIFQYYEKEERGRGNFPDRFSARQFPNYSSELNVNALLLGDSALYLCASLPGGNTGELFFGEGSRLTVL.

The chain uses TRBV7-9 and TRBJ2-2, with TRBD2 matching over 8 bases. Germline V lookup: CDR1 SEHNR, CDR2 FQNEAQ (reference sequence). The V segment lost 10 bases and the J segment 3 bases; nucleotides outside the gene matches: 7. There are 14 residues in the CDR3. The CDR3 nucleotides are TGTGCCAACGGGGGGGGGATCGACACCGGGGAGCTGTTTTTT. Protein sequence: CANGGGIDTGELFF.

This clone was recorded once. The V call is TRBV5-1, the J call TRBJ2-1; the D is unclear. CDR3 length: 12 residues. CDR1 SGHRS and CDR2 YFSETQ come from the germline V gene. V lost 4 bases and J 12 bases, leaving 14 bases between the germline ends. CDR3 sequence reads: CASSQSTEVQFF. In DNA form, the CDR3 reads TGCGCCAGCAGCCAGTCCACCGAGGTGCAGTTCTTC.

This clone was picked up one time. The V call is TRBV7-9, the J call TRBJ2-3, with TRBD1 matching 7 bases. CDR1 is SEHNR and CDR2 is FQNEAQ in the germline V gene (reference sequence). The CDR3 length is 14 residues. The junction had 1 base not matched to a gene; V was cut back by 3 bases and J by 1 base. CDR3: CASSFDRGTDTQYF. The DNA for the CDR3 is TGTGCCAGCAGCTTTGACAGGGGCACAGATACGCAGTATTTT.

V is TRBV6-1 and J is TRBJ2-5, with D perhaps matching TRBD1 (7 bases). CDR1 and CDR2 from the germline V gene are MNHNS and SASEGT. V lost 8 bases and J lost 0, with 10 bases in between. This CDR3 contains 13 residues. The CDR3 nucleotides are TGTGCCAGCGCCAGGGGGGACCAAGAGACCCAGTACTTC. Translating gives CASARGDQETQYF.

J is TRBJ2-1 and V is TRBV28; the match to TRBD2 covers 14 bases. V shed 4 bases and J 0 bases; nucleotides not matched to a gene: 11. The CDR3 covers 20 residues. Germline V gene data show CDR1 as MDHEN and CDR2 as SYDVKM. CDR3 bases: TGTGCCAGCAGTTCCGGGACTAGCGGGAGCCCCCTTAGCTCCTACAATGAGCAGTTCTTC. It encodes CASSSGTSGSPLSSYNEQFF.

DNA of the CDR3: TGTGCCAGCAGCTTAGAGGGACAGGGACTAAGCGAAAAACTGTTTTTT. It specifies CASSLEGQGLSEKLFF. V gene TRBV7-2 combines with J gene TRBJ1-4, with 9 nucleotides matching TRBD1. The junction had 8 bases not matched to a gene; V was cut back by 1 base and J by 8 bases. In germline, CDR1 is SGHTA, CDR2 FQGNSA. The CDR3 is made up of 16 amino acids.

In nucleotides, the CDR3 is TGTGCCAGCACCTGGGGCAACGAGCAGTACTTC. Translation: CASTWGNEQYF. The genes are TRBV6-1 and TRBJ2-7; possible D gene TRBD1, 5 bases. The CDR3 is made up of 11 amino acids. Deletions cut 7 bases from V and 5 bases from J, with 9 bases between. CDR1 is MNHNS, CDR2 SASEGT, per germline.

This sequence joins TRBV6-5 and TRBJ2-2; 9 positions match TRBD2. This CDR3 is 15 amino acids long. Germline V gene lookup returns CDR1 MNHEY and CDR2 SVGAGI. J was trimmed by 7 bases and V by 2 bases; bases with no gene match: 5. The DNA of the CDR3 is TGTGCCAGCAGTTACGTAGCGGGGGTTAGCGGGGAGCTGTTTTTT. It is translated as CASSYVAGVSGELFF.

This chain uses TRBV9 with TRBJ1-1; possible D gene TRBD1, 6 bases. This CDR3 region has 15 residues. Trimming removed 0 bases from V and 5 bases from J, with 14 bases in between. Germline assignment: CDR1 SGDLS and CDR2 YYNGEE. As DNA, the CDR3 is TGTGCCAGCAGCGTAGGGGGCAGGGGAGATACTGAAGCTTTCTTT. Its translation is CASSVGGRGDTEAFF.